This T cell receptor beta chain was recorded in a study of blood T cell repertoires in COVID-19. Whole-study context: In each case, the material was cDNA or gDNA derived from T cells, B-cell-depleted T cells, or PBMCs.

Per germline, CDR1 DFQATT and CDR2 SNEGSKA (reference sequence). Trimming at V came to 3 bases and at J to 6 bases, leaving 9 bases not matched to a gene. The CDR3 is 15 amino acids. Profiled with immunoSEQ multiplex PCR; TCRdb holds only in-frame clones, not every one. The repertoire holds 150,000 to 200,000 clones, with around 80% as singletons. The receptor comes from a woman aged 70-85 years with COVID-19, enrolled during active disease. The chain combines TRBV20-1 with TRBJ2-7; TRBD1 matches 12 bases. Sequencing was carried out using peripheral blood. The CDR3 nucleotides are TGCAGTGCTAGTACCGCCGGGACAGGGGGCGGCGAGCAGTACTTC. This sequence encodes CSASTAGTGGGEQYF.